This T cell receptor beta chain was documented in a study of graft-versus-host responses after intestinal transplantation. Details on this clone: Its specificity is unknown.

This CDR3 contains 15 residues. Germline CDR1 and CDR2: SEHNR and FQNEAQ (reference sequence). Trimming stripped 5 bases from V and 2 bases from J, with 14 bases between. The repertoire was sequenced with immunoSEQ multiplex PCR; TCRdb's copy has only in-frame clones and lacks some. The sample has around 90,000 clones, around 92% seen once. This sample comprised unstimulated CD8+ T cells sorted from spleen or lymph node cells, obtained before transplant. The chain couples TRBV7-9 to TRBJ2-3; D possibly corresponds to TRBD2 (5 bases). The receptor was derived from a human donor who was the organ donor for an intestinal transplant. CDR3 DNA: TGTGCCAGCAGCCCAAGGACGAGGGACACAGATACGCAGTATTTT. It specifies CASSPRTRDTDTQYF.